Here is one T cell receptor beta chain with its context. The antigen remains undetermined. The data belong to a study of T cells in Graves' hyperthyroidism and ophthalmopathy. Study-level background: Upon initial diagnosis and before any treatment, peripheral blood was collected. Notes on the study in general: Blood held most thyroid clonotypes expanded above 0.001 frequency.

Absent ophthalmopathy progression within 18 months defined stable Graves' hyperthyroidism. Patients aged 18 to 65 with hyperthyroidism were newly diagnosed, with duration under 2 months. The CDR3 loop spans 14 amino acids. V lost 4 bases and J lost 5; bases outside the gene matches: 3. The germline CDR1 and CDR2 sequences are MDHEN and SYDVKM. RNA transcripts served as the template for amplifying TCR beta CDR3 regions. First-round RT-PCR targeting the TCR CDR3 was performed with the HTBI primer set. In TCRdb, the multiplex PCR reads were re-called with MiXCR into one record per CDR3 protein. The table shows a few hundred thousand distinct CDR3 sequences, with 20% occurring only once.

The TCR sequence derives from a man between 18 and 35 years old with Graves' hyperthyroidism. The sequencing sample was made of blood. This rearrangement joins TRBV28 to TRBJ1-5; 9 nucleotides line up with TRBD1. CDR3 in amino acids: CASSWGQGYQPQHF. The CDR3 DNA is TGTGCCAGCAGTTGGGGACAGGGATATCAGCCCCAGCATTTT.